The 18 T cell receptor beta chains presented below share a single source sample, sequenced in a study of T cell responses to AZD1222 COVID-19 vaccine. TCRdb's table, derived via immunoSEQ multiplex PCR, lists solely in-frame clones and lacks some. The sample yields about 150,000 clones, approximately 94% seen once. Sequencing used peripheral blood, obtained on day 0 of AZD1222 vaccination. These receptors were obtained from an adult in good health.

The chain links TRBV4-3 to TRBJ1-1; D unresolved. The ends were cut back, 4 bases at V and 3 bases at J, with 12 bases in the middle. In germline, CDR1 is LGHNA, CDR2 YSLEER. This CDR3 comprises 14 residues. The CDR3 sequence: CASSPTPGDTEAFF. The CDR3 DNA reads TGCGCCAGCAGCCCGACCCCTGGGGACACTGAAGCTTTCTTT.

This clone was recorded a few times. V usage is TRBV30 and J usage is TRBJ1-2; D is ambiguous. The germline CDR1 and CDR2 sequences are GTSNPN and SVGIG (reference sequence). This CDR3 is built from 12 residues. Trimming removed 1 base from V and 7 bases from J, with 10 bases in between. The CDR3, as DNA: TGTGCCTGGAGTGGGAACGTCGGTGGCTACACCTTC. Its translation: CAWSGNVGGYTF.

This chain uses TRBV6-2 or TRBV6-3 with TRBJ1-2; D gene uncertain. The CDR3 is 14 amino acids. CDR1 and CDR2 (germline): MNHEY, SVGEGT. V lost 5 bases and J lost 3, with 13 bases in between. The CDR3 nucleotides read TGTGCCAGCAGTCGTGACCCCCGGGACTATGGCTACACCTTC. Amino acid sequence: CASSRDPRDYGYTF.

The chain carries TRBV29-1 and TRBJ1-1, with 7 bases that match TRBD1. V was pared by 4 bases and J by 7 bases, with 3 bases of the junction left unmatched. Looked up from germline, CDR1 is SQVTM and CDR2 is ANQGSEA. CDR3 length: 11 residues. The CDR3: CSVARTGEAFF. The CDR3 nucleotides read TGCAGCGTTGCCCGGACAGGTGAAGCTTTCTTT. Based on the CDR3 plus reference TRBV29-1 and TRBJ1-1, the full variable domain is SAVISQKPSRDICQRGTSLTIQCQVDSQVTMMFWYRQQPGQSLTLIATANQGSEATYESGFVIDKFPISRPNLTFSTLTVSNMSPEDSSIYLCSVARTGEAFFGQGTRLTVV.

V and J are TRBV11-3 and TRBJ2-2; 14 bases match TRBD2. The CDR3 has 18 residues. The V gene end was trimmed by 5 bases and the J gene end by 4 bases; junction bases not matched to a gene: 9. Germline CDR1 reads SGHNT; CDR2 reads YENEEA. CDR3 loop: CASSTGLAGGYRTGELFF. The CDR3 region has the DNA TGTGCCAGCAGCACAGGACTAGCGGGGGGCTATCGCACCGGGGAGCTGTTTTTT.

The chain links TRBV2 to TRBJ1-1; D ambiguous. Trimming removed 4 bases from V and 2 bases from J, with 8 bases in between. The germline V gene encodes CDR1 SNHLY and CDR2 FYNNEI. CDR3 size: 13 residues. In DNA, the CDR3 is TGTGCCAGCAGTGTTGGCAGTAACACTGAAGCTTTCTTT. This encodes CASSVGSNTEAFF.

The CDR3 DNA reads as TGCGCCAGCAGTCAATCGAAGGGACTAGACATAGATACGCAGTATTTT. Its translation is CASSQSKGLDIDTQYF. V gene TRBV23-1 combines with J gene TRBJ2-3; 8 positions agree with TRBD2. TRBV23-1 is an ORF, with its function uncertain. The CDR3 has 16 residues. The V segment lost 0 bases and the J segment 5 bases; nucleotides outside the gene matches: 7.

This chain's CDR3 is CASSLGKGRENTEAFF. The CDR3, as DNA: TGTGCCAGCAGCCTAGGGAAGGGCAGGGAGAACACTGAAGCTTTCTTT. The chain carries TRBV3-1 (or the pseudogene TRBV3-2) and TRBJ1-1, with D perhaps TRBD1 (5 bases). Germline CDR1 LGHDT, CDR2 YNNKEL (reference sequence). With 4 bases removed from V and 1 base from J, the gap between germline ends came to 16 bases. CDR3 length equals 16 residues.

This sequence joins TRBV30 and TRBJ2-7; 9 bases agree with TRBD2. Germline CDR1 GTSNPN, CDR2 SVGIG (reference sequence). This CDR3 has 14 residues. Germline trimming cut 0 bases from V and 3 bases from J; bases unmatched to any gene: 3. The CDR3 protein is CAWSVRGGDYEQYF. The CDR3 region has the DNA TGTGCCTGGAGTGTACGCGGGGGGGACTACGAGCAGTACTTC.

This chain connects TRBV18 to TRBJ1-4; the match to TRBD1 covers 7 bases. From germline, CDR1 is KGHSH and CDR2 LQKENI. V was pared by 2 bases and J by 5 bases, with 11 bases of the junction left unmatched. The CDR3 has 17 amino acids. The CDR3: CASSPFSPGQLNEKLFF. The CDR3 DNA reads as TGTGCCAGCTCACCATTCTCTCCGGGACAGCTAAATGAAAAACTGTTTTTT.

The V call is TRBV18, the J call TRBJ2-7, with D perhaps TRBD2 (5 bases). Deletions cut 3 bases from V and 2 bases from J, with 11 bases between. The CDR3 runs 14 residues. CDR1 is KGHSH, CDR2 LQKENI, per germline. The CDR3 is CASSPPSLPYEQYF. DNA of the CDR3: TGTGCCAGCTCACCCCCTAGCCTACCCTACGAGCAGTACTTC.

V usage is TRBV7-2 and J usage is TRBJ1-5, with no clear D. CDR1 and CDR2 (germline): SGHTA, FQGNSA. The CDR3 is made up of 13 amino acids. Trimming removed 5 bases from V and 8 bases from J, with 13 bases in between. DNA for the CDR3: TGTGCCAGCAGCACCGACACGGTTGAGCCCCAGCATTTT. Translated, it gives CASSTDTVEPQHF.

Here the CDR3 DNA reads TGTGCCAGCAGTTTACCGACATCCGTGGCTTTCTTT. Protein: CASSLPTSVAFF. The chain has TRBV28 and TRBJ1-1; no firm D call. The CDR3 spans 12 residues. Trimming removed 2 bases from V and 11 bases from J, with 12 bases in between. The V gene's germline CDR1 is MDHEN and CDR2 SYDVKM.

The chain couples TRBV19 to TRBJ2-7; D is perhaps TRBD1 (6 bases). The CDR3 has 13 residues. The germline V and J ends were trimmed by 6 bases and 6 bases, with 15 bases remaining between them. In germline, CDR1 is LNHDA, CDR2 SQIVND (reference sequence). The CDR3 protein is CASSQQGWSEQYF. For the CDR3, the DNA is TGTGCCAGTAGCCAACAGGGATGGTCCGAGCAGTACTTC.

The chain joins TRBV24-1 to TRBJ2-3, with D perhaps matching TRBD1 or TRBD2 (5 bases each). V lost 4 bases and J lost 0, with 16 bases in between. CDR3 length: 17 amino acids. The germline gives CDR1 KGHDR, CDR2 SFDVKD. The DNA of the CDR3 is TGTGCCACCAGTGACCCCGCTGGGGGAGCTAGCACAGATACGCAGTATTTT. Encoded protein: CATSDPAGGASTDTQYF.

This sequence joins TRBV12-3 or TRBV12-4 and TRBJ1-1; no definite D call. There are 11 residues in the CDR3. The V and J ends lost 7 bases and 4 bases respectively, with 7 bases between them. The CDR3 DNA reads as TGTGCCAGCACTAGAACCACTGAAGCTTTCTTT. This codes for CASTRTTEAFF.

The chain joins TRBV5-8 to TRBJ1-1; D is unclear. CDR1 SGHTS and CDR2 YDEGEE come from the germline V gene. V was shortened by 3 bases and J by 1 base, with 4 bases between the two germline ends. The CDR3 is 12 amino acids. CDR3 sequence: CASSWKNTEAFF. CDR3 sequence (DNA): TGTGCCAGCAGCTGGAAGAACACTGAAGCTTTCTTT.

CDR3 sequence reads: CASSIGTGSSYEQYF. CDR3 nucleotides: TGTGCCAGTAGTATCGGAACGGGAAGCTCCTACGAGCAGTACTTC. The V and J genes are TRBV19 and TRBJ2-7, with a tentative D call TRBD2 (5 bases). The CDR3 is 15 amino acids. CDR1 is LNHDA and CDR2 is SQIVND in the germline V gene (reference sequence). V shed 3 bases and J shed 0 bases, with 12 bases lying between them.